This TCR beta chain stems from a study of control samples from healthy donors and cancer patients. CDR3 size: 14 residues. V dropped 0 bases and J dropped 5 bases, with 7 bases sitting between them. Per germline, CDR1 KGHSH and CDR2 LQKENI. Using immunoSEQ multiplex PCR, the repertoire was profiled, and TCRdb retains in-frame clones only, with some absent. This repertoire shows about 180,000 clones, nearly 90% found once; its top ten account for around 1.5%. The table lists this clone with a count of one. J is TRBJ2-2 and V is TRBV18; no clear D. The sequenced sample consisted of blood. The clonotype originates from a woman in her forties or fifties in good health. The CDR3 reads CASSPPIWTGELFF. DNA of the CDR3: TGTGCCAGCTCACCACCCATATGGACCGGGGAGCTGTTTTTT.